These 9 T cell receptor beta chains were sequenced from one sample in a study of cytomegalovirus exposure and HLA in healthy donors. Assay: immunoSEQ multiplex PCR; the TCRdb copy retains only in-frame clones and omits some. The data show 330,000 or so clones, roughly 85% seen once. The sample taken for sequencing was PBMCs. These TCRs come from a woman between 18 and 30 years old in good health and CMV-seronegative.

The chain is built from TRBV4-3 and TRBJ2-3; 8 positions match TRBD2. This CDR3 has 14 amino acids. Germline CDR1 is LGHNA and CDR2 is YSLEER. The ends lost 2 bases at V and 6 bases at J; junction bases unmatched: 4. As DNA, the CDR3 is TGCGCCAGCAGCCAAAGGACTAGCTGGGATACGCAGTATTTT. Translation: CASSQRTSWDTQYF.

The chain employs TRBV4-1 and TRBJ2-5; 8 positions agree with TRBD2. Germline loops: CDR1 MGHRA, CDR2 YSYEKL. The CDR3 length is 16 residues. J was trimmed by 3 bases and V by 0 bases; bases with no gene match: 6. The chain's CDR3 is CASSQDLGLGKETQYF. The DNA of the CDR3 is TGCGCCAGCAGCCAAGACTTGGGACTAGGGAAAGAGACCCAGTACTTC.

This clone is a singleton in its sample. The junction departs from the called germline gene at one end, perhaps through a read error. The V and J genes are TRBV5-6 and TRBJ2-7, with TRBD1 as a possible D gene (6 bases). This CDR3 region has 12 residues. The germline V gene has CDR1 SGHDT and CDR2 YYEEEE. CDR3 loop: CASSWGGQTIGF. CDR3 nucleotide sequence: TGTGCCAGCAGCTGGGGTGGACAGACTATCGGCTTC.

V and J are TRBV5-4 and TRBJ1-2; D gene unclear. Deletions cut 4 bases from V and 8 bases from J, with 18 bases between. The CDR3 consists of 14 residues. Germline loops: CDR1 SGHNT, CDR2 YYREEE (reference sequence). The CDR3 DNA is TGTGCCAGCAGCCGGCGCGGGGTCTGGGAAGGCTACACCTTC. Translated: CASSRRGVWEGYTF. Supplemented by reference TRBV5-4 and TRBJ1-2, the full variable domain reads ETGVTQSPTHLIKTRGQQVTLRCSSQSGHNTVSWYQQALGQGPQFIFQYYREEENGRGNFPPRFSGLQFPNYSSELNVNALELDDSALYLCASSRRGVWEGYTFGSGTRLTVV.

V usage is TRBV4-1 and J usage is TRBJ2-7; a possible D gene is TRBD1 (5 bases). CDR1 and CDR2 (germline): MGHRA, YSYEKL. This CDR3 is built from 15 residues. The V end was cut by 3 bases, the J end by 2 bases, with 14 bases between. The CDR3 region is CASSHTETAAYEQYF. In nucleotides, the CDR3 is TGCGCCAGCAGCCACACCGAGACAGCAGCCTACGAGCAGTACTTC.

The CDR3 region has the DNA TGTGCCAGCAGCTTAAGTAGCGGGAACACCGGGGAGCTGTTTTTT. Translated, it gives CASSLSSGNTGELFF. This chain uses TRBV11-2 with TRBJ2-2, with a tentative D call TRBD2 (6 bases). The CDR3 runs to 15 residues. V shed 2 bases and J shed 1 base, with 8 bases lying between them. Germline values: CDR1 SGHAT, CDR2 FQNNGV.

In the case of this clone: Other DNA sequences from this sample encode an identical CDR3 as well. The chain recombines TRBV29-1 with TRBJ2-7, with 10 bases aligning to TRBD1. CDR1 and CDR2 (germline): SQVTM, ANQGSEA. The V segment lost 0 bases and the J segment 3 bases; nucleotides outside the gene matches: 2. This CDR3 is 14 amino acids long. This CDR3 is CSVEDRDRGYEQYF. The DNA of the CDR3 is TGCAGCGTTGAAGATCGGGACAGGGGCTACGAGCAGTACTTC.

This sequence joins TRBV5-1 and TRBJ2-7; D possibly corresponds to TRBD1 (6 bases). The CDR3 covers 16 residues. The V end was cut by 5 bases, the J end by 2 bases, with 20 bases between. Looked up from germline, CDR1 is SGHRS and CDR2 is YFSETQ. The CDR3 region is CASSSAPGTITYEQYF. The CDR3 coding sequence is TGCGCCAGCAGTTCAGCCCCCGGGACAATAACCTACGAGCAGTACTTC.

The chain is built from TRBV27 and TRBJ2-7, with D uncertain. Germline CDR1 and CDR2: MNHEY and SMNVEV (reference sequence). The CDR3 runs to 16 residues. V dropped 0 bases and J dropped 0 bases, with 12 bases sitting between them. The CDR3 nucleotides are TGTGCCAGCAGTTTATCGACGGGTCGGAGCTCCTACGAGCAGTACTTC. Amino acids: CASSLSTGRSSYEQYF.